What follows is one T cell receptor (beta chain) and its context. Its target is unknown. Clones were sequenced by immunoSEQ multiplex PCR, and TCRdb holds only the in-frame ones, with some missing. This table holds about 38,000 clones, about 80% found once. The sample's time point: week 5, during vaccination. The vaccine gave 300 ug of a 20-mer mutant IDH1 peptide subcutaneously per dose. The donors had new WHO grade 3 or 4 astrocytomas; these were IDH1-mutant and ATRX-lost. The data originate from a study of a mutant IDH1 vaccine in newly diagnosed glioma. The germline V and J ends were trimmed by 2 bases and 1 base, with 12 bases remaining between them. The CDR3 sequence is 16 residues long. Looked up from germline, CDR1 is MNHNY and CDR2 is SVGAGI (reference sequence).

This chain joins TRBV6-6 and TRBJ1-5; tentatively, D is TRBD1 (6 bases). The sequenced sample was PBMCs, obtained from a glioma patient whose treatment included an IDH1 peptide vaccine. This sequence originates from a man aged 35-49 years with glioma. The CDR3 coding sequence is TGTGCCAGCAGTTACCTGGCAGGGGCGAGCAATCAGCCCCAGCATTTT. Amino acids: CASSYLAGASNQPQHF.